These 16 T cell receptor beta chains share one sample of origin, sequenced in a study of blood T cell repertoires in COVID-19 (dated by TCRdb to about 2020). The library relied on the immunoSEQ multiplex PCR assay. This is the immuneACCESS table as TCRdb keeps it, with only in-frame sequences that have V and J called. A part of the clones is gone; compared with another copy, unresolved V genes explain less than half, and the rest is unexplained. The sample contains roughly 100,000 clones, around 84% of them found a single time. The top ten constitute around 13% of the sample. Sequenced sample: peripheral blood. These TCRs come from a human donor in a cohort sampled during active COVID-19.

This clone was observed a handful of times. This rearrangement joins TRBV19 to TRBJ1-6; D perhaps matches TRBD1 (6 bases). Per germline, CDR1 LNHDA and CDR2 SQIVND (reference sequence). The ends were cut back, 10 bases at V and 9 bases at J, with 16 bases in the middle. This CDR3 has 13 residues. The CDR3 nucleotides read TGTGCCACCCTCAGGGGTCAGGGTTCACCCCTCCACTTT. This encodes CATLRGQGSPLHF.

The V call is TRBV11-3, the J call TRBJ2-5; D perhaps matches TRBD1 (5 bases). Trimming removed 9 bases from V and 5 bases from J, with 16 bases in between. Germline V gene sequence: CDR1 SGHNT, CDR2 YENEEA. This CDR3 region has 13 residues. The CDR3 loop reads CASGPRAGETQYF. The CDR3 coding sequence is TGTGCCAGTGGCCCCAGGGCTGGGGAGACCCAGTACTTC. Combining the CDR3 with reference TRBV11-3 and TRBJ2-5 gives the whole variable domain EAGVVQSPRYKIIEKKQPVAFWCNPISGHNTLYWYLQNLGQGPELLIRYENEEAVDDSQLPKDRFSAERLKGVDSTLKIQPAELGDSAVYLCASGPRAGETQYFGPGTRLLVL.

The DNA for the CDR3 is TGTGCCAGCAAAGACAGGGTCTCTGGAAACACCATATATTTT. This translates into CASKDRVSGNTIYF. The V gene is TRBV2, the J gene TRBJ1-3, with TRBD1 matching over 7 bases. V lost 7 bases and J lost 0; bases outside the gene matches: 3. Germline CDR1 reads SNHLY; CDR2 reads FYNNEI. The CDR3 length is 14 residues.

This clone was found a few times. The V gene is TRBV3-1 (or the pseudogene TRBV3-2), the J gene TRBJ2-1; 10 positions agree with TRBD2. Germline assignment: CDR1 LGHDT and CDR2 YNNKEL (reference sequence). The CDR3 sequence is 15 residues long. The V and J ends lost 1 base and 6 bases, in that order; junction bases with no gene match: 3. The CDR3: CASSQGAGGPNEQFF. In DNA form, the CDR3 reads TGTGCCAGCAGCCAAGGAGCGGGGGGGCCCAATGAGCAGTTCTTC.

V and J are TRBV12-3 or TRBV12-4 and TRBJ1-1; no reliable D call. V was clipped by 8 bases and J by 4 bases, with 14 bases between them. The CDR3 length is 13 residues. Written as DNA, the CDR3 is TGTGCCAGCGGGAGGACTCCGCGCACTGAAGCTTTCTTT. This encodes CASGRTPRTEAFF.

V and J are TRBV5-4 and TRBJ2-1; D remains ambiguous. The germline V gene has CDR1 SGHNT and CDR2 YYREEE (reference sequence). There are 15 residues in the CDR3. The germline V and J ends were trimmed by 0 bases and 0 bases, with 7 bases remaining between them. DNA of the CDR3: TGTGCCAGCAGCTTGGATGCGAGCTCCTACAATGAGCAGTTCTTC. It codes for CASSLDASSYNEQFF.

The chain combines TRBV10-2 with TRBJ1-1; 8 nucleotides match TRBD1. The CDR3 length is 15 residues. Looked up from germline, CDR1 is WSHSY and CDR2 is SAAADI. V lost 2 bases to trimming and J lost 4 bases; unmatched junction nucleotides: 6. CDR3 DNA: TGCGCCAGCAGTGAGGTCAGGGGGCTGGTCACTGAAGCTTTCTTT. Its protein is CASSEVRGLVTEAFF.

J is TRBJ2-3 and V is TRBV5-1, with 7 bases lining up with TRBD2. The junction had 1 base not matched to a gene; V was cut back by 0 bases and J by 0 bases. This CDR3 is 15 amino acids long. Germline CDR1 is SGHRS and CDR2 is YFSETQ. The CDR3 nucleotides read TGCGCCAGCAGCTTGGCGGGGGGAAGCACAGATACGCAGTATTTT. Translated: CASSLAGGSTDTQYF.

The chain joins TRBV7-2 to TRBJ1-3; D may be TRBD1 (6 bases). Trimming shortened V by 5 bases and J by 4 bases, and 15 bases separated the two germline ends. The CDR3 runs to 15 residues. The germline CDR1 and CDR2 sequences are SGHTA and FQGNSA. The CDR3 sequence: CASSAWTVAGNTIYF. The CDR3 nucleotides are TGTGCCAGCAGCGCATGGACAGTCGCGGGAAACACCATATATTTT. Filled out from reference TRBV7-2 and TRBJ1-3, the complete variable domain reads GAGVSQSPSNKVTEKGKDVELRCDPISGHTALYWYRQSLGQGLEFLIYFQGNSAPDKSGLPSDRFSAERTGGSVSTLTIQRTQQEDSAVYLCASSAWTVAGNTIYFGEGSWLTVV.

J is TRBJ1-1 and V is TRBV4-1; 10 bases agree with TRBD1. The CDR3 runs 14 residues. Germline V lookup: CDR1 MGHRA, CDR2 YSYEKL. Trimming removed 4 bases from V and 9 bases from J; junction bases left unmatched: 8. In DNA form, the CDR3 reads TGCGCCAGCAGCCCAGACAGGGGGCGAAGTCAAGCTTTCTTT. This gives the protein CASSPDRGRSQAFF.

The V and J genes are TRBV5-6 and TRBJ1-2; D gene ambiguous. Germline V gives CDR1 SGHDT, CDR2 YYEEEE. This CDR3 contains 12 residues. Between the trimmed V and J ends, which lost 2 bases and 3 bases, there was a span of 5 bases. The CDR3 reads CASSFRDYGYTF. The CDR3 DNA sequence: TGTGCCAGCAGCTTTCGGGACTATGGCTACACCTTC.

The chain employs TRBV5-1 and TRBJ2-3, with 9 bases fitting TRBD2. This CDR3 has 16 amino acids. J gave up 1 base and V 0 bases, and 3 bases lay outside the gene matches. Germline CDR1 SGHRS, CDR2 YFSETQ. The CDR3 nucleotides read TGCGCCAGCAGCTTGGTATTAGCGGGGGGCACAGATACGCAGTATTTT. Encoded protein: CASSLVLAGGTDTQYF.

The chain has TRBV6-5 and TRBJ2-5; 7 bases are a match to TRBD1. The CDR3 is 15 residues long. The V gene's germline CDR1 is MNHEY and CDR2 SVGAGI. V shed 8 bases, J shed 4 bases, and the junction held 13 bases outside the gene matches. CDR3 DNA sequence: TGTGCCAGCGGTCGACAGGGACGGTCGGTAGAGACCCAGTACTTC. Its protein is CASGRQGRSVETQYF.

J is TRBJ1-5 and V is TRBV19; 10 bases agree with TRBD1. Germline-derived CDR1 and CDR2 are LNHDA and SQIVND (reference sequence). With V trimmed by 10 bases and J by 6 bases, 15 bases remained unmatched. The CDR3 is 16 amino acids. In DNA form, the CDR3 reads TGTGCCACAAGACAGGGGGCGTTTTTTGTGAGTCAGCCCCAGCATTTT. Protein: CATRQGAFFVSQPQHF. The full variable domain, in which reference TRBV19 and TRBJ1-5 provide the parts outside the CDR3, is DGGITQSPKYLFRKEGQNVTLSCEQNLNHDAMYWYRQDPGQGLRLIYYSQIVNDFQKGDIAEGYSVSREKKESFPLTVTSAQKNPTAFYLCATRQGAFFVSQPQHFGDGTRLSIL.

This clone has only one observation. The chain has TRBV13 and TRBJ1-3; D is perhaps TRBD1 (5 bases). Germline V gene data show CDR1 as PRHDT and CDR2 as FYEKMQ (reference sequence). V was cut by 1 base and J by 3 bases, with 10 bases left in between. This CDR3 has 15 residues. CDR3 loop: CASSLVSGFGNTIYF. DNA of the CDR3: TGTGCCAGCAGCTTAGTATCAGGGTTTGGAAACACCATATATTTT.

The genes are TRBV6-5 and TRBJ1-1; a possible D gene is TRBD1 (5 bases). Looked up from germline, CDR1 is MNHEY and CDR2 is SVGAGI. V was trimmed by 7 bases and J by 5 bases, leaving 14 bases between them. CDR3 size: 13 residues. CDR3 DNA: TGTGCCAGCATGAGTAGCGGGGGGACTGAAGCTTTCTTT. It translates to CASMSSGGTEAFF.